The 28 T cell receptor beta chains in this list originate from one sample, sequenced in a study of cytomegalovirus exposure and HLA in healthy donors. Both 60 Vbeta primers and 13 Jbeta primers went into the PCR. Profiling relied on immunoSEQ multiplex PCR, and the TCRdb table lists in-frame clones only, not all of them. The table lists some 200,000 clones, roughly a tenth of them singletons, with approximately 1.4% in the top ten. Sequencing was done on a sample of PBMCs. The receptors come from a woman aged 25 to 39 in good health and CMV-seropositive.

The chain is built from TRBV25-1 and TRBJ2-3; a possible D gene is TRBD1 (6 bases). Trimming removed 3 bases from V and 6 bases from J, with 16 bases in between. The V gene's germline CDR1 is MGHDK and CDR2 SYGVNS. CDR3 length: 15 amino acids. As DNA, the CDR3 is TGTGCCAGCAGTGATCTGGGGGCGCAGGCGGATACGCAGTATTTT. Its protein is CASSDLGAQADTQYF.

J is TRBJ2-3 and V is TRBV2, with TRBD2 matching 12 bases. The CDR3 spans 16 residues. Germline values: CDR1 SNHLY, CDR2 FYNNEI. J was trimmed by 5 bases and V by 7 bases; bases with no gene match: 10. The CDR3 sequence: CASNTGLAGGLDTQYF. The CDR3 region has the DNA TGTGCCAGCAACACGGGCCTAGCGGGAGGGCTAGATACGCAGTATTTT.

This clone was observed a handful of times. The rearrangement uses TRBV5-1 and TRBJ2-7; D is perhaps TRBD2 (6 bases). Per the germline V gene, CDR1 is SGHRS and CDR2 is YFSETQ. The CDR3 consists of 15 residues. V lost 2 bases and J lost 2, with 14 bases in between. CDR3 coding DNA: TGCGCCAGCAGCTTAACTAGCCCCGCAGCCTACGAGCAGTACTTC. Protein product: CASSLTSPAAYEQYF.

In DNA, the CDR3 is TGCAGCGCCACCGGGACAGGGGACCGCGAGCAGTACTTC. It specifies CSATGTGDREQYF. J is TRBJ2-7 and V is TRBV29-1, with 10 positions matching TRBD1. The germline V gene has CDR1 SQVTM and CDR2 ANQGSEA. The CDR3 is 13 residues long. The V segment lost 7 bases and the J segment 6 bases; nucleotides outside the gene matches: 9.

A few counts support this clone. V usage is TRBV2 and J usage is TRBJ1-5; 8 positions match TRBD1. This CDR3 has 14 amino acids. Germline CDR1 and CDR2: SNHLY and FYNNEI. The ends lost 8 bases at V and 1 base at J; junction bases unmatched: 4. DNA of the CDR3: TGTGCCAGCGGGGGGACAGGAAGCAATCAGCCCCAGCATTTT. Translation: CASGGTGSNQPQHF.

The V call is TRBV5-1, the J call TRBJ2-7, with a tentative D call TRBD2 (5 bases). Germline CDR1 SGHRS, CDR2 YFSETQ. The CDR3 has 15 amino acids. The V end was cut by 3 bases, the J end by 6 bases, with 19 bases between. The CDR3 coding sequence is TGCGCCAGCAGCTATTTTGACGGGATTGGTGTCGAGCAGTACTTC. Its protein product is CASSYFDGIGVEQYF.

The chain uses TRBV5-1 and TRBJ1-1, with D perhaps TRBD1 (5 bases). The germline V gene encodes CDR1 SGHRS and CDR2 YFSETQ. Trimming took 4 bases from V and 4 from J, leaving 11 bases between them. This CDR3 is 13 amino acids long. The CDR3 here is CASSRGVSTEAFF. The CDR3 nucleotides read TGCGCCAGCAGCCGGGGGGTGAGCACTGAAGCTTTCTTT.

J is TRBJ1-6 and V is TRBV10-3; D unclear. Germline values: CDR1 ENHRY, CDR2 SYGVKD. CDR3 size: 13 residues. V was trimmed by 7 bases and J by 6 bases, leaving 10 bases between them. The CDR3 DNA reads as TGTGCCATCACCGAGGTTATTAATTCACCCCTCCACTTT. It is translated as CAITEVINSPLHF.

This clone showed up just a few times. V and J are TRBV5-1 and TRBJ2-1, with 10 bases matching TRBD2. The CDR3 contains 16 residues. Germline CDR1 is SGHRS and CDR2 is YFSETQ. Trimming at V came to 5 bases and at J to 4 bases, leaving 9 bases not matched to a gene. The CDR3 sequence is CASSILGLAEYNEQFF. CDR3 nucleotide sequence: TGCGCCAGCAGTATCCTTGGACTAGCGGAATACAATGAGCAGTTCTTC.

This clone was found a few times. The gene calls are TRBV6-1 and TRBJ1-5, with D unclear. Per the germline V gene, CDR1 is MNHNS and CDR2 is SASEGT. CDR3 size: 13 residues. V lost 8 bases and J lost 0, with 8 bases in between. DNA of the CDR3: TGTGCCAGCTCGGCAGGTAGCAATCAGCCCCAGCATTTT. Its translation: CASSAGSNQPQHF.

This clone was seen a handful of times. The chain uses TRBV4-1 and TRBJ1-1; unclear D gene. V lost 4 bases to trimming and J lost 1 base, with 19 bases between them. The length of the CDR3 is 17 residues. CDR1 is MGHRA, CDR2 YSYEKL, per germline. The chain's CDR3 is CASSPRKREVRNTEAFF. DNA for the CDR3: TGCGCCAGCAGCCCTCGGAAGAGGGAAGTTAGGAACACTGAAGCTTTCTTT.

This clone has only a few counts. This chain connects TRBV10-1 to TRBJ2-1; possible D gene TRBD1, 6 bases. The CDR3 spans 14 residues. V was cut by 6 bases and J by 10 bases, with 19 bases left in between. CDR1 WNHNN and CDR2 SYGVQD come from the germline V gene (reference sequence). As DNA, the CDR3 is TGCGCCAGCAGGGCACAGGGAAGTCTTGGCGAGCAGTTCTTC. Translating gives CASRAQGSLGEQFF.

This clone occurred a few times. The V and J genes are TRBV6-5 and TRBJ2-1; 12 bases agree with TRBD1. The V segment lost 6 bases and the J segment 7 bases; nucleotides outside the gene matches: 4. Germline CDR1 reads MNHEY; CDR2 reads SVGAGI. The CDR3 has 14 residues. The CDR3 reads CASRGTGGGNEQFF. The CDR3, as DNA: TGTGCCAGCAGGGGGACAGGGGGCGGGAATGAGCAGTTCTTC.

There are a few counts of this clone. This chain links TRBV2 with TRBJ2-1; 9 bases fit TRBD1. CDR3 length equals 15 residues. Germline assignment: CDR1 SNHLY and CDR2 FYNNEI. J was trimmed by 9 bases and V by 6 bases; bases with no gene match: 12. The chain's CDR3 is CASSGQGIKNGEQFF. CDR3 nucleotides: TGTGCCAGCAGCGGACAGGGGATAAAGAATGGTGAGCAGTTCTTC.

The J gene is TRBJ2-3, the V gene TRBV6-4; 10 bases are shared with TRBD1. Germline lookup yields CDR1 MRHNA and CDR2 SNTAGT. V gave up 8 bases and J gave up 6 bases; unmatched junction bases: 8. The length of the CDR3 is 14 residues. DNA of the CDR3: TGTGCCAGCGGTCCGGGACAGGGGTCGGATACGCAGTATTTT. Amino acid sequence: CASGPGQGSDTQYF.

The chain joins TRBV5-1 to TRBJ1-1, with unresolved D. CDR3 length equals 13 residues. Per the germline V gene, CDR1 is SGHRS and CDR2 is YFSETQ. V was clipped by 1 base and J by 0 bases, with 4 bases between them. The CDR3 loop is CASSLSVNTEAFF. CDR3 nucleotides: TGCGCCAGCAGCTTGTCCGTGAACACTGAAGCTTTCTTT.

The chain is built from TRBV30 and TRBJ1-2; D not resolved. Germline V gene data show CDR1 as GTSNPN and CDR2 as SVGIG (reference sequence). This CDR3 is built from 13 residues. Trimming took 0 bases from V and 8 from J, leaving 13 bases between them. The CDR3 DNA is TGTGCCTGGAGTGTACATCAGGCGGGGGGCTACACCTTC. This encodes CAWSVHQAGGYTF.

This clone was observed a handful of times. In nucleotides, the CDR3 is TGTGCCAGCTCACCTGGCAGCGTCTATGGCTACACCTTC. Encoded protein: CASSPGSVYGYTF. The rearrangement uses TRBV18 and TRBJ1-2; D is undetermined. Germline V CDR1 and CDR2: KGHSH, LQKENI. V lost 3 bases to trimming and J lost 4 bases, with 9 bases between them. This CDR3 is 13 amino acids long.

This clone was seen a few times. The genes are TRBV5-6 and TRBJ1-1; 7 bases are shared with TRBD1. This CDR3 has 12 residues. V lost 4 bases and J lost 5; bases outside the gene matches: 2. CDR1 and CDR2 (germline): SGHDT, YYEEEE. The CDR3 loop reads CASSRGRTEAFF. The CDR3, as DNA: TGTGCCAGCAGCAGGGGGCGAACTGAAGCTTTCTTT.

The sample holds a few counts of this clone. The chain carries TRBV5-1 and TRBJ2-7; D is possibly TRBD2 (5 bases). The germline V gene has CDR1 SGHRS and CDR2 YFSETQ. The CDR3 sequence is 13 residues long. V lost 0 bases and J lost 6, with 10 bases in between. The CDR3 reads CASSLDLAGEQYF. The CDR3 DNA sequence: TGCGCCAGCAGCTTGGATCTAGCAGGCGAGCAGTACTTC.

The chain links TRBV7-9 to TRBJ2-3, with 10 bases identical to TRBD2. The germline V gene has CDR1 SEHNR and CDR2 FQNEAQ (reference sequence). This CDR3 has 16 residues. The trim removed 7 bases at V and 2 bases at J, leaving 9 bases unmatched. The DNA for the CDR3 is TGTGCCAGCACCTATCGGACTAGCGGCTCCACAGATACGCAGTATTTT. Its translation: CASTYRTSGSTDTQYF.

This clone came up a few times. The CDR3 DNA follows: TGTGCCAGCAGTGTGCGACAGCCCTACGAGCAGTACTTC. This gives the protein CASSVRQPYEQYF. This chain uses TRBV6-1 with TRBJ2-7; D is perhaps TRBD1 (5 bases). CDR3 length: 13 amino acids. Trimming cost V 4 bases and J 2 bases, with 9 bases left between them. From germline, CDR1 is MNHNS and CDR2 SASEGT.

The genes are TRBV15 and TRBJ2-6; D gene ambiguous. The CDR3 loop spans 14 amino acids. V dropped 2 bases and J dropped 1 base, with 3 bases sitting between them. Germline CDR1 and CDR2: LNHNV and YYDKDF (reference sequence). CDR3 residues: CATSRQSGANVLTF. The CDR3 DNA reads as TGTGCCACCAGCAGACAGTCTGGGGCCAACGTCCTGACTTTC.

This clone was seen a few times. The CDR3 region has the DNA TGCGCCAGCAGCTTGGGAGGGCTTGACTATGGCTACACCTTC. The encoded protein is CASSLGGLDYGYTF. The chain couples TRBV5-1 to TRBJ1-2; D not resolved. In germline, CDR1 is SGHRS, CDR2 YFSETQ. Trimming took 0 bases from V and 3 from J, leaving 9 bases between them. CDR3 size: 14 residues.

This clone turned up a few times. The chain links TRBV12-5 to TRBJ2-5, with 11 bases lining up with TRBD2. In germline, CDR1 is LGHNT, CDR2 FRNRAP. V gave up 4 bases and J gave up 6 bases; unmatched junction bases: 13. The CDR3 totals 17 residues. Written as DNA, the CDR3 is TGTGCTAGTGGTTCCGATTCTCTAGCGGGAGGCGGAAAGACCCAGTACTTC. Translation gives CASGSDSLAGGGKTQYF. The entire variable domain, with the rest obtained from reference TRBV12-5 and TRBJ2-5, is as follows: DARVTQTPRHKVTEMGQEVTMRCQPILGHNTVFWYRQTMMQGLELLAYFRNRAPLDDSGMPKDRFSAEMPDATLATLKIQPSEPRDSAVYFCASGSDSLAGGGKTQYFGPGTRLLVL.

This clone was counted a few times. The chain carries TRBV7-3 and TRBJ2-5; possible D gene TRBD2, 5 bases. Germline V gives CDR1 SGHTA, CDR2 FQGTGA. CDR3 length equals 15 residues. V was trimmed by 1 base and J by 5 bases, leaving 14 bases between them. CDR3 DNA: TGTGCCAGCAGCTTAATCGAGGGCGTCGGGGAGACCCAGTACTTC. Translation gives CASSLIEGVGETQYF.

The chain carries TRBV9 and TRBJ2-3, with no clear D. The CDR3 is made up of 13 amino acids. Per germline, CDR1 SGDLS and CDR2 YYNGEE. Trimming removed 0 bases at V and 3 bases at J, with 5 bases between. The CDR3 coding sequence is TGTGCCAGCAGCGTAGTACAGACAGATACGCAGTATTTT. Protein product: CASSVVQTDTQYF.

The chain uses TRBV5-8 and TRBJ2-1, with TRBD1 identical over 7 bases. The CDR3 length is 16 residues. V lost 4 bases and J lost 5; bases outside the gene matches: 12. Germline values: CDR1 SGHTS, CDR2 YDEGEE. This CDR3 is CASSPWYRGKDNEQFF. CDR3 DNA sequence: TGTGCCAGCAGCCCGTGGTACAGGGGCAAGGACAATGAGCAGTTCTTC.